Presented here are 16 T cell receptor beta chains from one specimen sequenced in a study of cytomegalovirus exposure and HLA in healthy donors. The PCR ran on 60 Vbeta and 13 Jbeta primers. Sequenced by immunoSEQ multiplex PCR; TCRdb stores in-frame clones only, minus some. This sample carries about 140,000 clones, around 70% of them seen once, and the ten largest clones take approximately 1.6%. Sequenced material: PBMCs. These receptors all stem from a woman aged 25 to 39 in good health and CMV-seronegative.

This chain uses TRBV28 with TRBJ1-6; TRBD1 matches at 7 bases. Germline CDR1 is MDHEN and CDR2 is SYDVKM. The CDR3 is made up of 15 amino acids. Trimming took 4 bases from V and 8 from J; bases not matched to a gene: 8. DNA for the CDR3: TGTGCCAGCAGTTCCGACAGGGTCCTCCATTCACCCCTCCACTTT. The encoded protein is CASSSDRVLHSPLHF.

This rearrangement joins TRBV5-1 to TRBJ2-7; a weak D match, TRBD2 (6 bases). V gave up 4 bases and J gave up 7 bases, with 18 bases separating them. Germline CDR1 reads SGHRS; CDR2 reads YFSETQ. The CDR3 sequence is 14 residues long. In nucleotides, the CDR3 is TGCGCCAGCAGCCTAGGAGGAGGGTCGGGAGAGCAGTACTTC. It specifies CASSLGGGSGEQYF.

The chain links TRBV5-1 to TRBJ1-1, with 10 bases aligning to TRBD1. Germline-derived CDR1 and CDR2 are SGHRS and YFSETQ. V lost 4 bases to trimming and J lost 4 bases; unmatched junction nucleotides: 4. This CDR3 comprises 14 residues. This CDR3 reads CASSGGTGATEAFF. CDR3 nucleotide sequence: TGCGCCAGCAGCGGAGGGACAGGGGCCACTGAAGCTTTCTTT.

This clone was seen only a few times. The genes are TRBV7-9 and TRBJ1-2; TRBD1 is a possible D gene (5 bases). Germline CDR1 and CDR2: SEHNR and FQNEAQ (reference sequence). This CDR3 comprises 13 residues. Trimming removed 5 bases at V and 4 bases at J, with 11 bases between. CDR3: CASSRDSFYGYTF. The CDR3 DNA sequence: TGTGCCAGCAGCCGGGACTCCTTCTATGGCTACACCTTC.

This clone was recorded a few times. The rearrangement joins TRBV5-4 to TRBJ1-2; possibly TRBD1 for D (5 bases). Germline V lookup: CDR1 SGHNT, CDR2 YYREEE (reference sequence). The CDR3 spans 14 residues. Trimming shortened V by 1 base and J by 4 bases, and 11 bases separated the two germline ends. CDR3 amino acids: CASSLPSGVYGYTF. DNA for the CDR3: TGTGCCAGCAGCTTGCCATCGGGGGTCTATGGCTACACCTTC.

This clone has just a few counts. A junction boundary mismatches the germline segment, possibly from a read error. This chain connects TRBV7-7 to TRBJ2-5, with 7 bases fitting TRBD2. Germline-derived CDR1 and CDR2 are SSHAT and FNYEAQ (reference sequence). The CDR3 runs 15 residues. The CDR3 bases are TGTGCTAGCAGCTTAGCGGGTGGAGACCAAGAGACCCAGTACTTC. Its protein is CASSLAGGDQETQYF. The entire variable domain, with the rest obtained from reference TRBV7-7 and TRBJ2-5, is as follows: GAGVSQSPRYKVTKRGQDVTLRCDPISSHATLYWYQQALGQGPEFLTYFNYEAQPDKSGLPSDRFSAERPEGSISTLTIQRTEQRDSAMYRCASSLAGGDQETQYFGPGTRLLVL.

This clone was seen more than once but under ten times. The V gene is TRBV7-9, the J gene TRBJ2-7; the D gene is possibly TRBD2 (6 bases). V lost 5 bases, J lost 2 bases, and 7 bases lay in between. Per germline, CDR1 SEHNR and CDR2 FQNEAQ (reference sequence). This CDR3 region has 12 residues. This CDR3 reads CASSRGTYEQYV. The CDR3 DNA reads as TGTGCCAGCAGCCGCGGGACCTACGAGCAGTACGTC.

This clone has only one observation. The chain employs TRBV27 and TRBJ2-3; D not certain. The germline CDR1 and CDR2 sequences are MNHEY and SMNVEV (reference sequence). Trimming shortened V by 10 bases and J by 2 bases, and 19 bases separated the two germline ends. The CDR3 sequence is 15 residues long. CDR3 amino acids: CATSGGPGYTDTQYF. As DNA, the CDR3 is TGTGCCACCTCAGGTGGGCCTGGATACACAGATACGCAGTATTTT.

This sequence joins TRBV15 and TRBJ2-2, with TRBD1 as a possible D gene (5 bases). The CDR3 length is 16 residues. Looked up from germline, CDR1 is LNHNV and CDR2 is YYDKDF (reference sequence). The germline V and J ends were trimmed by 0 bases and 3 bases, with 11 bases remaining between them. The DNA for the CDR3 is TGTGCCACCAGCAGAGACAGGGTGACGTACACCGGGGAGCTGTTTTTT. It is translated as CATSRDRVTYTGELFF.

The V gene is TRBV4-2, the J gene TRBJ2-7, with 7 positions matching TRBD2. Germline V lookup: CDR1 LGHNA, CDR2 YNFKEQ. The junction had 7 bases not matched to a gene; V was cut back by 0 bases and J by 5 bases. This CDR3 has 15 residues. For the CDR3, the DNA is TGTGCCAGCAGCCAAGAGACCAGCGGGACGAACGAGCAGTACTTC. It is translated as CASSQETSGTNEQYF.

The V call is TRBV28, the J call TRBJ2-7; 7 bases are a match to TRBD1. The germline V gene has CDR1 MDHEN and CDR2 SYDVKM. CDR3 length: 11 residues. The junction had 4 bases not matched to a gene; V was cut back by 10 bases and J by 4 bases. CDR3 coding DNA: TGTGCCACCGCGGACAGGTACGAGCAGTACTTC. Its protein is CATADRYEQYF.

This clone occurred once. The chain recombines TRBV27 with TRBJ1-2; TRBD1 aligns across 9 bases. With 5 bases clipped from V and 7 bases from J, the junction kept 23 bases outside the gene matches. CDR1 and CDR2 from the germline V gene are MNHEY and SMNVEV (reference sequence). This CDR3 has 19 residues. The CDR3 reads CASSITQAGQGTRMGGYTF. The CDR3 bases are TGTGCCAGCAGTATCACTCAGGCCGGACAGGGGACAAGAATGGGTGGCTACACCTTC.

V gene TRBV2 combines with J gene TRBJ2-3, with 9 bases aligning to TRBD1. This CDR3 spans 14 amino acids. Germline loops: CDR1 SNHLY, CDR2 FYNNEI. With 6 bases clipped from V and 1 base from J, the junction kept 2 bases outside the gene matches. CDR3 in amino acids: CASSGDRGTDTQYF. CDR3 coding DNA: TGTGCCAGCAGCGGGGACAGGGGCACAGATACGCAGTATTTT.

This rearrangement joins TRBV5-1 to TRBJ2-5; 7 bases are a match to TRBD1. Germline CDR1 and CDR2: SGHRS and YFSETQ. CDR3 length: 14 residues. After removal of 0 bases from V and 2 bases from J, the junction contained 1 base not matched to a gene. The CDR3 DNA is TGCGCCAGCAGCTTGGGGGGACAGCAAGAGACCCAGTACTTC. Translation: CASSLGGQQETQYF.

The chain combines TRBV11-2 with TRBJ1-1; D is unresolved. The CDR3 totals 13 residues. Looked up from germline, CDR1 is SGHAT and CDR2 is FQNNGV. With 10 bases removed from V and 0 bases from J, the gap between germline ends came to 12 bases. As DNA, the CDR3 is TGTGCCACCACCCGGACTATGAACACTGAAGCTTTCTTT. Protein: CATTRTMNTEAFF.

CDR3: CASSPLTGDQPQHF. The CDR3 DNA reads TGTGCCAGCAGCCCCTTGACAGGGGATCAGCCCCAGCATTTT. V is TRBV27 and J is TRBJ1-5, with TRBD1 matching 8 bases. Unmatched junction bases numbered 6, after V lost 6 bases and J lost 5 bases. This CDR3 comprises 14 residues. Germline values: CDR1 MNHEY, CDR2 SMNVEV (reference sequence).